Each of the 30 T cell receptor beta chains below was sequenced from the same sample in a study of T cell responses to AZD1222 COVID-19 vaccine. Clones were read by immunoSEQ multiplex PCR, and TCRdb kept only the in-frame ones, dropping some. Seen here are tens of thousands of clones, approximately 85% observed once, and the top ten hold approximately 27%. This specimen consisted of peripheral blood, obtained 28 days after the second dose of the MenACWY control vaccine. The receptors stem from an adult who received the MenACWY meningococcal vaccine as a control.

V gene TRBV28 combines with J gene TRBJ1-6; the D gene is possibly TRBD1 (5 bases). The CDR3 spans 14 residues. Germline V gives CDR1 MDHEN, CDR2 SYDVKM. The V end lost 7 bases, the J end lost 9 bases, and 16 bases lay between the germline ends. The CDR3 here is CASNLRGGGSPLHF. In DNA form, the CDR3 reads TGTGCCAGCAACCTACGGGGGGGTGGTTCACCCCTCCACTTT.

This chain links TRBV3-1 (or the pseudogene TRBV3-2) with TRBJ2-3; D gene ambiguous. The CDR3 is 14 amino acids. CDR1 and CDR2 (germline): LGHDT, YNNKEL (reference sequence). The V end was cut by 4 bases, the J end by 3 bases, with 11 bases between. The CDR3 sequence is CASSPLVPTDTQYF. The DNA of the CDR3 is TGTGCCAGCAGCCCTCTGGTCCCGACAGATACGCAGTATTTT.

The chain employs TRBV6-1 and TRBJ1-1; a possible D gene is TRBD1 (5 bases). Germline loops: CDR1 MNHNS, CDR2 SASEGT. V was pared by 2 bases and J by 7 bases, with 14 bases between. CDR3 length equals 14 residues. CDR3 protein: CASSERGRGLEAFF. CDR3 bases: TGTGCCAGCAGTGAAAGGGGTCGGGGCCTTGAAGCTTTCTTT.

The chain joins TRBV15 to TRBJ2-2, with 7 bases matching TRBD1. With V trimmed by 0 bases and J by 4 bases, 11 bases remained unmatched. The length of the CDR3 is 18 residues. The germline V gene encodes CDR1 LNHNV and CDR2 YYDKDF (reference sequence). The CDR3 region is CATSRERRQGLGTGELFF. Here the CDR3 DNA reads TGTGCCACCAGCAGAGAACGCCGACAGGGCCTCGGCACCGGGGAGCTGTTTTTT.

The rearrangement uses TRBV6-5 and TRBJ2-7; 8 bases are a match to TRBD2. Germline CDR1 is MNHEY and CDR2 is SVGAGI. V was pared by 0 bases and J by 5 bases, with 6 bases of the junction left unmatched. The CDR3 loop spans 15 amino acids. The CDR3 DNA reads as TGTGCCAGCAGTTACTCGACGGGGGGGTCCCACGAGCAGTACTTC. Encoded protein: CASSYSTGGSHEQYF.

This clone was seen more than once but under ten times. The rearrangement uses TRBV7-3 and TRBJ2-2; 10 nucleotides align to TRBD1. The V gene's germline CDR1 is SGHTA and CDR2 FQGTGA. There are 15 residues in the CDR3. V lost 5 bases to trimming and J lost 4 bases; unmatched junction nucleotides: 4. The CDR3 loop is CASSRDRGGTGELFF. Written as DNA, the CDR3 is TGTGCCAGCAGCCGGGACAGGGGAGGCACCGGGGAGCTGTTTTTT.

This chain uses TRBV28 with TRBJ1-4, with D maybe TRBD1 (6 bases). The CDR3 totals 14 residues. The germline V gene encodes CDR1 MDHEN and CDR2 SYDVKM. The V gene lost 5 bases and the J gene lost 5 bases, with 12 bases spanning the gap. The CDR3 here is CASSLQGRNEKLFF. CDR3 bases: TGTGCCAGCAGTCTACAGGGAAGGAATGAAAAACTGTTTTTT.

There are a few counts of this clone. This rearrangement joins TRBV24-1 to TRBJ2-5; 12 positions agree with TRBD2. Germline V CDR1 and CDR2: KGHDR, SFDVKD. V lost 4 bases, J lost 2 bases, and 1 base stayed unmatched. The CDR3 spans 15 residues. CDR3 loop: CATSEGTSGQETQYF. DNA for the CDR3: TGTGCCACCAGTGAGGGGACTAGCGGGCAAGAGACCCAGTACTTC.

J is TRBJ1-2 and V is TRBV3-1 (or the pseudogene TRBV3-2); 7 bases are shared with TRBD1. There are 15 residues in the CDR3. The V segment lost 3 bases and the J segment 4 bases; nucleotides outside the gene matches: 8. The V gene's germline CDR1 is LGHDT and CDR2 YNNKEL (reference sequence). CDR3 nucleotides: TGTGCCAGCAGCCAGGCCGGGACAGCGCTCTATGGCTACACCTTC. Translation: CASSQAGTALYGYTF.

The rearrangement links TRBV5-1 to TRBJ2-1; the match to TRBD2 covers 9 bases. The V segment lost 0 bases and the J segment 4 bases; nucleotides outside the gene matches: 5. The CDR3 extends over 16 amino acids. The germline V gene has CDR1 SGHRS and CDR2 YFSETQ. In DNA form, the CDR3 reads TGCGCCAGCAGCTTGGAGCCTCTAGCGGGGTACAATGAGCAGTTCTTC. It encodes CASSLEPLAGYNEQFF.

Written as DNA, the CDR3 is TGTGCCAGCAGCGAAGTAGCGGGAGGAACAGATACGCAGTATTTT. Translation gives CASSEVAGGTDTQYF. This chain joins TRBV11-3 and TRBJ2-3; TRBD2 aligns across 10 bases. The V gene end was trimmed by 5 bases and the J gene end by 3 bases; junction bases not matched to a gene: 5. Per germline, CDR1 SGHNT and CDR2 YENEEA. The CDR3 loop spans 15 amino acids.

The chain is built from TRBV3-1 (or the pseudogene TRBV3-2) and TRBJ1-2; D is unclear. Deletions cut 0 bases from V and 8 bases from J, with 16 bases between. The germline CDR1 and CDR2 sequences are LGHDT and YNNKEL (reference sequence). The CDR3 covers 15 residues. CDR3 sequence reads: CASSQDLSPEWGYTF. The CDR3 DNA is TGTGCCAGCAGCCAAGATCTCAGTCCGGAGTGGGGCTACACCTTC.

CDR3 in amino acids: CAWSRPGVAEAFF. CDR3 DNA: TGTGCCTGGAGTCGTCCTGGGGTAGCTGAAGCTTTCTTT. The chain recombines TRBV30 with TRBJ1-1; the D is unclear. This CDR3 comprises 13 residues. Trimming shortened V by 2 bases and J by 6 bases, and 13 bases separated the two germline ends. Germline assignment: CDR1 GTSNPN and CDR2 SVGIG (reference sequence).

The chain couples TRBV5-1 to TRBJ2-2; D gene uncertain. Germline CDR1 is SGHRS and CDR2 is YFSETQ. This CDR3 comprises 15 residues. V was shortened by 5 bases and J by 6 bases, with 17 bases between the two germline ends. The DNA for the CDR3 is TGCGCCAGCAGTGTGGTGGTGGGGTATGCCGGGGAGCTGTTTTTT. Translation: CASSVVVGYAGELFF.

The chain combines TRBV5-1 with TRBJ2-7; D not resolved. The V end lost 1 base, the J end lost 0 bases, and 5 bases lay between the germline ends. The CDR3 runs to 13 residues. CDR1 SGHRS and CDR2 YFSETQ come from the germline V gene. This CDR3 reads CASSLWNSYEQYF. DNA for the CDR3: TGCGCCAGCAGCTTGTGGAACTCCTACGAGCAGTACTTC.

The CDR3 is CASSPGGELFF. The CDR3 region has the DNA TGTGCCAGCAGTCCCGGGGGGGAGCTGTTTTTT. The chain combines TRBV12-3 or TRBV12-4 with TRBJ2-2; unclear D gene. Trimming removed 5 bases from V and 8 bases from J, with 6 bases in between. There are 11 residues in the CDR3.

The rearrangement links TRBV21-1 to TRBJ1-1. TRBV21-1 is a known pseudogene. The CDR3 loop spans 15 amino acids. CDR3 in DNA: TGTGCCAGCAGCTCGTCCTCCACAGAGGACACTGAAGCTTTCTTT. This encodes CASSSSSTEDTEAFF.

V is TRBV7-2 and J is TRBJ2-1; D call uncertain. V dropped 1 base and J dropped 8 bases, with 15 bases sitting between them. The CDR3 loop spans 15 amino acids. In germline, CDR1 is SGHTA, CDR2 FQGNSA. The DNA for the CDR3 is TGTGCCAGCAGCTTAGAGGCCCTCATAGTCGATGAGCAGTTCTTC. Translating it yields CASSLEALIVDEQFF. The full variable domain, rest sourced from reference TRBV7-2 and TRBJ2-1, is GAGVSQSPSNKVTEKGKDVELRCDPISGHTALYWYRQSLGQGLEFLIYFQGNSAPDKSGLPSDRFSAERTGGSVSTLTIQRTQQEDSAVYLCASSLEALIVDEQFFGPGTRLTVL.

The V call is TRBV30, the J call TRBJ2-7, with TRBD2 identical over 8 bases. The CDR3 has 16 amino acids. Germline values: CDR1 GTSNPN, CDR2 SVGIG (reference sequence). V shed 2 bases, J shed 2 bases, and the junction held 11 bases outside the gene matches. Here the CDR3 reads CAWSFAGFGRAYEQYF. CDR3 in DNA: TGTGCCTGGAGTTTTGCGGGATTCGGGAGGGCCTACGAGCAGTACTTC.

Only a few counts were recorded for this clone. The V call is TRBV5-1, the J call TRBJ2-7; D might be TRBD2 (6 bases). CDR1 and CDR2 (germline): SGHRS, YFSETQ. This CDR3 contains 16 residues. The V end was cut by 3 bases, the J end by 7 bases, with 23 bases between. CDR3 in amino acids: CASSSARVTRSGEQYF. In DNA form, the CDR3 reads TGCGCCAGCAGCTCAGCTCGGGTGACTAGATCGGGGGAGCAGTACTTC.

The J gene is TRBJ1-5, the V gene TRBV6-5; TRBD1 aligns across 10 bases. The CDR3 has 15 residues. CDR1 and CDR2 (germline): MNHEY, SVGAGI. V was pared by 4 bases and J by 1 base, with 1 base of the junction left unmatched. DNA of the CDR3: TGTGCCAGCAGTTTGGACAGGGGGAGCAATCAGCCCCAGCATTTT. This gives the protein CASSLDRGSNQPQHF.

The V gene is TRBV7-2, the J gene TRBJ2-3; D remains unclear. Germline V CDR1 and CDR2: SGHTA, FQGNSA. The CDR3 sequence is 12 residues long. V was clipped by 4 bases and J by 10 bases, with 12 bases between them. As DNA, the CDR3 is TGTGCCAGCAGCTCGAATCTGGATCCGCAGTATTTT. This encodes CASSSNLDPQYF.

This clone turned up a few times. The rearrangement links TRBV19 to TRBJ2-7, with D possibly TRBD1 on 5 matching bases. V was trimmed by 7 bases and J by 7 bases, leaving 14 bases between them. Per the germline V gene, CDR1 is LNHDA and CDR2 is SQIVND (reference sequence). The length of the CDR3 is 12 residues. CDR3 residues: CASTGLGKEQYF. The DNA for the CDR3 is TGTGCCAGTACAGGGTTGGGGAAGGAGCAGTACTTC.

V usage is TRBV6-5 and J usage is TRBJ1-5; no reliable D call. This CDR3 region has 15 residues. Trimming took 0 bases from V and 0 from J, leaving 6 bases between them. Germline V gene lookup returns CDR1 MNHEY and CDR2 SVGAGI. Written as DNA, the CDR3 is TGTGCCAGCAGTTACTCGGGCCATAGCAATCAGCCCCAGCATTTT. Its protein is CASSYSGHSNQPQHF.

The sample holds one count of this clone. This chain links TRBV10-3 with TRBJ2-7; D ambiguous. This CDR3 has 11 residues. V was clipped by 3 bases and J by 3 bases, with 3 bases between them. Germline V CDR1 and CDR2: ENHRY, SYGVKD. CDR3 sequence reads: CAISDNYEQYF. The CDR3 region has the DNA TGTGCCATCAGTGATAACTACGAGCAGTACTTC.

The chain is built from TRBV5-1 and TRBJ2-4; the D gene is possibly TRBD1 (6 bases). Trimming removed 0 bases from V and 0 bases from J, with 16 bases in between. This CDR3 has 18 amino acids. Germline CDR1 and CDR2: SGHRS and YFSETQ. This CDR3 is CASSLGDISFTAKNIQYF. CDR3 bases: TGCGCCAGCAGCTTGGGGGACATTTCTTTTACAGCCAAAAACATTCAGTACTTC.

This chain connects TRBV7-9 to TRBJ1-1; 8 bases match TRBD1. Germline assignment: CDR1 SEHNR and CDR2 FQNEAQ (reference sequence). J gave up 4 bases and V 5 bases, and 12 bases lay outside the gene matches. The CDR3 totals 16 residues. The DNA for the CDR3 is TGTGCCAGCAGCCCCCGGACAGGGAGGACGGGCACTGAAGCTTTCTTT. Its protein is CASSPRTGRTGTEAFF.

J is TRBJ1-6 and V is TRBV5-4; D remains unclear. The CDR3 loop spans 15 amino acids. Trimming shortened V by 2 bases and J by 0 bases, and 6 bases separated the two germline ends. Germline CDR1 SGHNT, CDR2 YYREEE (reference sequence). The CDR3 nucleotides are TGTGCCAGCAGCTTTTCGAGCTCCTATAATTCACCCCTCCACTTT. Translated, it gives CASSFSSSYNSPLHF.

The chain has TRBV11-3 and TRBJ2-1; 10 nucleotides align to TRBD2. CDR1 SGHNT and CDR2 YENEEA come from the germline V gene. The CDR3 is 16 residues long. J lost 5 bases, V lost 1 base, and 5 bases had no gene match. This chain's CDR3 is CASSLGLAGANNEQFF. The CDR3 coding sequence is TGTGCCAGCAGCTTAGGCCTAGCGGGAGCAAACAATGAGCAGTTCTTC.

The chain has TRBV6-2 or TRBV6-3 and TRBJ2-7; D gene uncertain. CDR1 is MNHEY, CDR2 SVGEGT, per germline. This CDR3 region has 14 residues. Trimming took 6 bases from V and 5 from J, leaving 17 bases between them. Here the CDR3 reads CASSPVVDPHEQYF. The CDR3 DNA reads TGTGCCAGCAGCCCGGTCGTAGATCCCCACGAGCAGTACTTC.